These 21 T cell receptor beta chains came from one sample sequenced in a study of T cells in Graves' hyperthyroidism and ophthalmopathy. Amplified regions were TCR beta CDR3 sequences from RNA transcripts. During a first-round RT-PCR of the TCR CDR3, the HTBI primer set was used. Using its own MiXCR run on the multiplex PCR reads, TCRdb lists one record per CDR3 protein. The data show hundreds of thousands of distinct CDR3 sequences, with 38% seen just once and 7.5% to 9.5% held by the top ten. Sequencing was done on a sample of blood. Every receptor here comes from a man aged 18 to 29 with Graves' hyperthyroidism.

This clonotype was observed a handful of times. J is TRBJ2-5 and V is TRBV25-1; 11 nucleotides align to TRBD1. Trimming cost V 9 bases and J 5 bases; bases outside gene matches: 5. Per the germline V gene, CDR1 is MGHDK and CDR2 is SYGVNS. This CDR3 contains 13 residues. The CDR3, as DNA: TGTGCCAGTGGGACAGGGGGAGGGGAGACCCAGTACTTC. Translation gives CASGTGGGETQYF.

As concerns this clonotype: This clone may be a read error of a much larger clone one base away. This chain uses TRBV29-1 with TRBJ2-5; possible D gene TRBD1, 6 bases. Trimming left V 5 bases short and J 4 bases short, with 17 bases between. The CDR3 spans 14 residues. Germline CDR1 is SQVTM and CDR2 is ANQGSEA. The CDR3 DNA sequence: TGCAGCGTTTGTCCGGCAGGGGTAGGAGAGACCCAGTACTTC. This codes for CSVCPAGVGETQYF.

The chain combines TRBV5-1 with TRBJ2-7; 9 bases agree with TRBD1. Germline loops: CDR1 SGHRS, CDR2 YFSETQ. This CDR3 contains 17 residues. With 3 bases clipped from V and 3 bases from J, the junction kept 13 bases outside the gene matches. The CDR3 is CASSWSPSGQGFYEQYF. The DNA for the CDR3 is TGCGCCAGCAGCTGGAGCCCCTCGGGACAGGGATTCTACGAGCAGTACTTC.

This clonotype was recorded a few times. The gene calls are TRBV6-5 and TRBJ2-7; 8 bases fit TRBD1. Germline values: CDR1 MNHEY, CDR2 SVGAGI. This CDR3 is built from 15 residues. With 5 bases clipped from V and 2 bases from J, the junction kept 8 bases outside the gene matches. In DNA form, the CDR3 reads TGTGCCAGCAGTGATCCCGGGACAGGACCCTACGAGCAGTACTTC. Its protein is CASSDPGTGPYEQYF.

This clonotype was counted many times. This chain joins TRBV7-9 and TRBJ2-5; TRBD1 agrees at 8 bases. The CDR3 consists of 12 residues. The germline V gene encodes CDR1 SEHNR and CDR2 FQNEAQ (reference sequence). CDR3 sequence (DNA): TGTGGCACGCAGGGGGCGACGGAGACCCAGTACTTC. Protein sequence: CGTQGATETQYF.

The genes are TRBV29-1 and TRBJ1-2; maybe TRBD1 (6 bases). V was pared by 2 bases and J by 7 bases, with 14 bases between. The CDR3 is 13 residues long. Germline V gives CDR1 SQVTM, CDR2 ANQGSEA. The CDR3 here is CSVEIGAGAGYTF. CDR3 bases: TGCAGCGTTGAAATTGGCGCAGGGGCTGGCTACACCTTC.

About this clonotype itself: The junction differs from germline at one of its ends, possibly a read error. The chain has TRBV19 and TRBJ1-4; 9 nucleotides agree with TRBD1. The length of the CDR3 is 14 residues. CDR1 and CDR2 (germline): LNHDA, SQIVND (reference sequence). The CDR3 DNA follows: TGTGCGAGTACGTCGGGACAGGGAGACGAAAAACTGTTTTTT. Protein product: CASTSGQGDEKLFF.

This clonotype was observed at least ten times. The chain employs TRBV2 and TRBJ1-1; D gene uncertain. The germline V gene has CDR1 SNHLY and CDR2 FYNNEI. The CDR3 covers 13 residues. Trimming removed 9 bases from V and 5 bases from J, with 16 bases in between. This CDR3 is CASPLNRRTEAFF. The CDR3 bases are TGTGCCAGTCCCTTGAATAGGCGGACTGAAGCTTTCTTT.

As for this clonotype: Given a much more abundant clone one base away, this may be a read error. Given the absence of the conserved phenylalanine or tryptophan at the CDR3 end, a read error is likely. The CDR3 reads CAISDPHRVNTEAFL. In DNA, the CDR3 is TGTGCCATCAGTGACCCCCACAGGGTAAACACTGAAGCTTTCCTT. The J gene is TRBJ1-1, the V gene TRBV10-3, with D perhaps TRBD1 (6 bases). Germline-derived CDR1 and CDR2 are ENHRY and SYGVKD. CDR3 length equals 15 residues. Trimming took 3 bases from V and 2 from J, leaving 13 bases between them.

The V and J genes are TRBV7-8 and TRBJ2-3; possibly TRBD1 for D (7 bases). Trimming pared 5 bases from V and 4 bases from J, leaving 10 bases between. This CDR3 has 13 amino acids. Germline assignment: CDR1 SGHVS and CDR2 FQNEAQ. CDR3 protein: CASSPRGADTQYF. Here the CDR3 DNA reads TGTGCCAGCAGCCCCAGGGGGGCAGATACGCAGTATTTT.

In its sample, this clonotype was seen a few times. The chain links TRBV6-5 to TRBJ2-6; 7 bases map to TRBD1. Looked up from germline, CDR1 is MNHEY and CDR2 is SVGAGI. The CDR3 contains 16 residues. The V segment lost 2 bases and the J segment 4 bases; nucleotides outside the gene matches: 5. The CDR3 region is CASSYEGAGGANVLTF. CDR3 coding DNA: TGTGCCAGCAGTTACGAGGGGGCAGGAGGGGCCAACGTCCTGACTTTC.

The gene calls are TRBV12-3 or TRBV12-4 and TRBJ2-7; 8 nucleotides line up with TRBD1. Trimming took 5 bases from V and 3 from J; bases not matched to a gene: 6. The CDR3 contains 14 residues. CDR3 amino acids: CASSGGTGFYEQYF. In DNA form, the CDR3 reads TGTGCCAGCAGTGGAGGGACAGGTTTCTACGAGCAGTACTTC.

This clonotype was seen only once. J is TRBJ2-1 and V is TRBV25-1; 7 bases match TRBD1. In germline, CDR1 is MGHDK, CDR2 SYGVNS. The CDR3 has 14 amino acids. V shed 6 bases and J 6 bases; nucleotides not matched to a gene: 8. DNA for the CDR3: TGTGCCAGCAGCGACTCAACAGGGGCCAATGAGCAGTTCTTC. Encoded protein: CASSDSTGANEQFF.

This clonotype was detected ten times or more. The genes are TRBV29-1 and TRBJ2-2; D remains ambiguous. V was cut by 2 bases and J by 2 bases, with 9 bases left in between. The CDR3 length is 14 residues. The germline V gene has CDR1 SQVTM and CDR2 ANQGSEA. The CDR3 DNA follows: TGCAGCGTTGAATCCGGTCGTAACACCGGGGAGCTGTTTTTT. It specifies CSVESGRNTGELFF.

This clonotype turned up a few times. The chain uses TRBV5-5 and TRBJ1-5; D remains ambiguous. CDR3 length: 16 residues. CDR1 SGHKS and CDR2 YYEKEE come from the germline V gene (reference sequence). Trimming removed 0 bases at V and 4 bases at J, with 14 bases between. CDR3 in DNA: TGTGCCAGCAGCTTGGATATGAGGGCAGTTAATCAGCCCCAGCATTTT. Protein product: CASSLDMRAVNQPQHF.

This clonotype was counted many times. The junction does not match germline at one end; this may be a read error. The chain couples TRBV5-1 to TRBJ2-7, with D possibly matching TRBD1 (6 bases). In germline, CDR1 is SGHRS, CDR2 YFSETQ. The CDR3 loop spans 12 amino acids. Written as DNA, the CDR3 is TGTGCCAGCAGCTTAGGGGGCTACGAGCAGTACTTC. Translating it yields CASSLGGYEQYF.

This clonotype was recorded at least ten times. The chain has TRBV2 and TRBJ1-2; D is undetermined. V lost 7 bases and J lost 2, with 11 bases in between. Per the germline V gene, CDR1 is SNHLY and CDR2 is FYNNEI. The CDR3 is 13 residues long. CDR3 residues: CASNLERNYGYTF. CDR3 sequence (DNA): TGTGCCAGCAACTTGGAACGAAACTATGGCTACACCTTC. Full variable domain (outside the CDR3, taken from reference TRBV2 and TRBJ1-2): EPEVTQTPSHQVTQMGQEVILRCVPISNHLYFYWYRQILGQKVEFLVSFYNNEISEKSEIFDDQFSVERPDGSNFTLKIRSTKLEDSAMYFCASNLERNYGYTFGSGTRLTVV.

The J gene is TRBJ1-1, the V gene TRBV4-3; tentative D call: TRBD1 (6 bases). V lost 3 bases to trimming and J lost 11 bases, with 22 bases between them. The CDR3 is 15 residues long. Germline loops: CDR1 LGHNA, CDR2 YSLEER. The CDR3 loop reads CASSQRKGGSAWAFF. The CDR3, as DNA: TGCGCCAGCAGCCAGAGGAAAGGGGGGTCCGCCTGGGCTTTCTTT.

The chain combines TRBV7-9 with TRBJ1-6; 7 bases agree with TRBD1. CDR3 length equals 16 residues. The germline V gene has CDR1 SEHNR and CDR2 FQNEAQ (reference sequence). Trimming removed 5 bases from V and 8 bases from J; junction bases left unmatched: 12. Here the CDR3 reads CASSQGVGGGDSPLHF. CDR3 in DNA: TGTGCCAGCAGCCAGGGGGTGGGCGGTGGGGATTCACCCCTCCACTTT. Full variable domain (remainder filled in from reference TRBV7-9 and TRBJ1-6): DTGVSQNPRHKITKRGQNVTFRCDPISEHNRLYWYRQTLGQGPEFLTYFQNEAQLEKSRLLSDRFSAERPKGSFSTLEIQRTEQGDSAMYLCASSQGVGGGDSPLHFGNGTRLTVT.

The chain couples TRBV7-2 to TRBJ2-7; tentatively, D is TRBD2 (6 bases). Germline V gives CDR1 SGHTA, CDR2 FQGNSA. V dropped 5 bases and J dropped 2 bases, with 19 bases sitting between them. The CDR3 contains 16 residues. The CDR3 protein is CASSRQPGTATYEQYF. The DNA for the CDR3 is TGTGCCAGCAGCCGGCAACCCGGGACTGCAACCTACGAGCAGTACTTC.

The chain is built from TRBV7-8 and TRBJ1-4; D gene uncertain. The CDR3 loop spans 16 amino acids. Germline CDR1 SGHVS, CDR2 FQNEAQ. Trimming took 3 bases from V and 2 from J, leaving 13 bases between them. The CDR3 nucleotides read TGTGCCAGCAGCTTTGACGGAATTTCGACTAATGAAAAACTGTTTTTT. Translated: CASSFDGISTNEKLFF.